This T cell receptor (beta chain) was recorded in a study of blood T cell repertoires in COVID-19. The wider study: Sample material is recorded as cDNA or gDNA derived from T cells, B-cell-depleted T cells, or PBMCs.

Sequenced by immunoSEQ multiplex PCR; TCRdb stores in-frame clones only, minus some. The sample holds under 75,000 clones; 84% are singletons and the top ten take about 16%. This CDR3 comprises 14 residues. CDR1 is MDHEN, CDR2 SYDVKM, per germline. Trimming cost V 5 bases and J 3 bases, with 11 bases left between them. The chain recombines TRBV28 with TRBJ1-5; possibly TRBD1 for D (5 bases). Material: peripheral blood. The clonotype comes from a man aged 55 to 70 with COVID-19, enrolled during active disease. The DNA for the CDR3 is TGTGCCAGCAGTGGCGGGGGGTCCAATCAGCCCCAGCATTTT. Translation: CASSGGGSNQPQHF.